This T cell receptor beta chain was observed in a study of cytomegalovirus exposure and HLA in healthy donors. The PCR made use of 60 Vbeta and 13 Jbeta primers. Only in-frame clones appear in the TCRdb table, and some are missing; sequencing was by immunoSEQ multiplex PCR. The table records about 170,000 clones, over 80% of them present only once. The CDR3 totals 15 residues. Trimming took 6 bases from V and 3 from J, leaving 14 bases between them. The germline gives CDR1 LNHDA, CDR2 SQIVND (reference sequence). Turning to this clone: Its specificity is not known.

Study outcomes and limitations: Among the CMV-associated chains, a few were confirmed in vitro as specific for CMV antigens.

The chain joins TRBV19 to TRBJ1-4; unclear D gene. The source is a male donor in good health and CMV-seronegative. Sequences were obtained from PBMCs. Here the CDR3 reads CASRKQSQPNEKLFF. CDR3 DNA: TGTGCCAGTAGGAAACAGAGCCAACCTAATGAAAAACTGTTTTTT.